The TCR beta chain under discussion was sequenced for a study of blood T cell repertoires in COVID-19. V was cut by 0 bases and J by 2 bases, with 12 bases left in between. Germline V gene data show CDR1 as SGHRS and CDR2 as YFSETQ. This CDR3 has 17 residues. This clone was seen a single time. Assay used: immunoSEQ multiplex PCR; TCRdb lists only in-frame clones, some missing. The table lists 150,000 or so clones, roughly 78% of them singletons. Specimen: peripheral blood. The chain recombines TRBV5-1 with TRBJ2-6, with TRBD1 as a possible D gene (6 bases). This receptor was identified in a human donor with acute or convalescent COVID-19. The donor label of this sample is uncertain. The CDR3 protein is CASSLDRALPGANVLTF. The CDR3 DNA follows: TGCGCCAGCAGCTTGGACAGGGCTCTCCCTGGGGCCAACGTCCTGACTTTC.